This paragraph covers one T cell receptor (beta chain) sequence. Its antigen is still unknown. Over several immunoSEQ plates, each subset's genomic DNA was distributed in even portions. The protocol was immunoSEQ multiplex PCR, while the TCRdb copy is restricted to in-frame clones and leaves out a portion. The repertoire holds 2 million to 2.5 million clones, with more than 90% as singletons. The sample belongs to a study of shared clonotypes between healthy human individuals. The CDR3 spans 14 residues. V lost 8 bases to trimming and J lost 7 bases, with 21 bases between them. Germline V lookup: CDR1 LNHDA, CDR2 SQIVND (reference sequence). General study results and limits: Non-shared clonotypes had lower generation probabilities than those shared by all four donors. On the whole, naive subsets had larger estimated richness than memory subsets had.

CD4+ cell separation produced CD45RA+ naive and CD45RA-negative memory subsets. The sequence was collected from a young man in good health. The source material was naive CD4+ T cells sorted from blood. Indicated subset: CD45RA+ positively selected. The gene calls are TRBV19 and TRBJ2-7; D tentatively fits TRBD1 or TRBD2 (5 bases each). The CDR3 sequence is CASSTGREMGEQYF. CDR3 DNA: TGTGCCAGTTCCACGGGACGGGAAATGGGTGAGCAGTACTTC.